This is a list of T cell receptor beta chains from one sample in a study of post-analysis software for immune sequencing data. TCRdb re-derived calls from the PCR reads in MiXCR, one entry per CDR3 protein. The sample gives 250,000 to 300,000 distinct CDR3 sequences, less than 40% of which show up once; roughly 4.8% is in the top ten. The material sequenced was blood. Source of these receptors: a girl under 18 with multiple sclerosis. CDR3s include the opening cysteine and the closing phenylalanine or tryptophan. D genes are given only for firm matches. The size field is filled for only some rows; it gives once, few, many or a size class.

CDR3aa,CDR3nt,v_gene,abundance,j_gene,d_gene
CASSYSLSVNTEAFF,TGTGCCAGCAGTTACTCGTTATCGGTGAACACTGAAGCTTTCTTT,TRBV6-5,many,TRBJ1-1,NA
CASSARGTDYNEQFF,TGTGCCAGCAGCGCCCGTGGGACAGACTACAATGAGCAGTTCTTC,TRBV7-9,many,TRBJ2-1,TRBD1
CSAPRDSTDTQYF,TGCAGTGCTCCTCGGGACAGCACAGATACGCAGTATTTT,TRBV20-1,NA,TRBJ2-3,NA
CSASHDSGTQETQYF,TGCAGTGCTAGTCACGATAGCGGGACCCAAGAGACCCAGTACTTC,TRBV20-1,few,TRBJ2-5,TRBD2
CASSLYGTGELFF,TGTGCCAGCAGTTTGTATGGAACCGGGGAGCTGTTTTTT,TRBV28,few,TRBJ2-2,NA
CASSGDEGTEAFF,TGCGCCAGCAGCGGGGACGAGGGGACTGAAGCTTTCTTT,TRBV5-1,many,TRBJ1-1,NA
CSARSPGSVRETQYF,TGCAGTGCCCGCTCCCCAGGGAGTGTTCGAGAGACCCAGTACTTC,TRBV20-1,NA,TRBJ2-5,NA
CASSARGGPSSTDTQYF,TGTGCCAGCAGCGCCAGGGGGGGGCCATCTAGCACAGATACGCAGTATTTT,TRBV9,many,TRBJ2-3,NA
CASSSWAQDEKLFF,TGTGCCAGCAGCTCATGGGCGCAGGATGAAAAACTGTTTTTT,TRBV7-9,few,TRBJ1-4,NA
CASSFFADTQYF,TGTGCCAGCAGCTTTTTCGCAGATACGCAGTATTTT,TRBV7-2,NA,TRBJ2-3,NA